Sequencing of this TCR beta chain was carried out in a study of cytomegalovirus exposure and HLA in healthy donors. Background on the study: Early released data comprised tens of millions of unique TCRs from HLA-typed donors. Study results and caveats: In vitro checks showed that a few CMV-associated chains really do target CMV antigens. What was likely a sequencing artifact was a cluster of highly shared sequence variants. From TCR beta sequences, most subjects' HLA-A and HLA-B alleles were reportedly predicted accurately.

With regard to this clone: Its antigen is unidentified.

PCR was performed using 60 Vbeta and 13 Jbeta primers. Generated by immunoSEQ multiplex PCR, the TCRdb table keeps only in-frame clones and is missing some. Of about 200,000 clones detected, around 83% appear once; the ten largest clones hold approximately 6.5%. V was pared by 1 base and J by 2 bases, with 13 bases between. Germline CDR1 reads LGHNT; CDR2 reads FRNRAP. The length of the CDR3 is 16 residues. J is TRBJ2-3 and V is TRBV12-5, with D maybe TRBD2 (6 bases). The sample consisted of PBMCs. The sequence came from a woman in her 50s in good health and CMV-seropositive. CDR3 nucleotides: TGTGCTAGTGGTTTGGGGCGGGACTGGGCCACAGATACGCAGTATTTT. Protein sequence: CASGLGRDWATDTQYF.